The 19 T cell receptor beta chains below were found in one sample sequenced in a study of blood T cell repertoires in COVID-19. Assay used: immunoSEQ multiplex PCR; TCRdb lists only in-frame clones, some missing. The sample has roughly 220,000 clones; 90% are singletons. Sequencing was carried out using PBMCs or T cells enriched from blood (not recorded which). The origin of the receptors is a man aged 30-40 years who had been exposed to COVID-19.

The table lists this clone with a few counts. CDR3 residues: CASSQVEGSSYEQYF. The CDR3 bases are TGCGCCAGCAGCCAAGTGGAGGGGTCCTCCTACGAGCAGTACTTC. The chain employs TRBV4-3 and TRBJ2-7, with D maybe TRBD2 (6 bases). V dropped 1 base and J dropped 0 bases, with 10 bases sitting between them. Germline CDR1 reads LGHNA; CDR2 reads YSLEER. The CDR3 loop spans 15 amino acids.

The chain joins TRBV3-1 (or the pseudogene TRBV3-2) to TRBJ2-3, with 11 bases fitting TRBD1. Unmatched junction bases numbered 10, after V lost 4 bases and J lost 7 bases. The CDR3 sequence is 16 residues long. Germline loops: CDR1 LGHDT, CDR2 YNNKEL (reference sequence). The CDR3 DNA reads TGTGCCAGCAGCCGAGGGGACAGGGGGATGGGGAATACGCAGTATTTT. Translated: CASSRGDRGMGNTQYF.

J is TRBJ2-7 and V is TRBV4-2, with 8 bases fitting TRBD1. V gave up 7 bases and J gave up 7 bases; unmatched junction bases: 24. Germline V gene sequence: CDR1 LGHNA, CDR2 YNFKEQ. CDR3 size: 18 residues. The CDR3 DNA reads TGTGCCAGCACGCGTTGGCCCCCGGCTGCGGGACAGGTGGGGGAGCAGTACTTC. Translation: CASTRWPPAAGQVGEQYF.

The rearrangement joins TRBV5-1 to TRBJ2-2; 9 nucleotides line up with TRBD2. V was clipped by 0 bases and J by 0 bases; unmatched bases: 12. Germline V gene sequence: CDR1 SGHRS, CDR2 YFSETQ. CDR3 length: 20 residues. The CDR3 coding sequence is TGCGCCAGCAGCTTGGGCCAGCGGGGGGCCGAGACAGCGAACACCGGGGAGCTGTTTTTT. Its protein product is CASSLGQRGAETANTGELFF.

The chain has TRBV27 and TRBJ1-3; TRBD1 matches 9 bases. The CDR3 sequence is 20 residues long. V was clipped by 6 bases and J by 0 bases; unmatched bases: 18. From germline, CDR1 is MNHEY and CDR2 SMNVEV (reference sequence). The CDR3 region is CASSQFGVRDRVNSGNTIYF. The CDR3, as DNA: TGTGCCAGCAGCCAGTTCGGTGTCCGGGACAGGGTTAACTCTGGAAACACCATATATTTT.

In this sample, this clone turned up once. The gene calls are TRBV5-5 and TRBJ1-5; D is unresolved. CDR1 and CDR2 (germline): SGHKS, YYEKEE (reference sequence). CDR3 length: 13 residues. The V gene lost 0 bases and the J gene lost 4 bases, with 5 bases spanning the gap. The CDR3 loop reads CASSLGANQPQHF. DNA for the CDR3: TGTGCCAGCAGCTTGGGAGCGAATCAGCCCCAGCATTTT.

This chain uses TRBV9 with TRBJ2-3, with D possibly TRBD2 on 6 matching bases. The V end was cut by 5 bases, the J end by 4 bases, with 17 bases between. Looked up from germline, CDR1 is SGDLS and CDR2 is YYNGEE. This CDR3 is built from 15 residues. The CDR3 sequence is CASSAPGTGADTQYF. CDR3 sequence (DNA): TGTGCCAGCAGTGCCCCCGGGACTGGGGCAGATACGCAGTATTTT.

This chain connects TRBV5-1 to TRBJ1-3; D call uncertain. The V and J ends lost 6 bases and 0 bases respectively, with 7 bases between them. Germline-derived CDR1 and CDR2 are SGHRS and YFSETQ. The CDR3 contains 13 residues. The CDR3 here is CASNEGSGNTIYF. CDR3 nucleotides: TGCGCCAGCAACGAGGGCTCTGGAAACACCATATATTTT.

The chain employs TRBV11-3 and TRBJ1-5; no reliable D call. The CDR3 extends over 16 amino acids. Deletions cut 2 bases from V and 1 base from J, with 12 bases between. In germline, CDR1 is SGHNT, CDR2 YENEEA. The CDR3 here is CASSLRGGNSNQPQHF. The DNA for the CDR3 is TGTGCCAGCAGCTTACGGGGAGGGAACAGCAATCAGCCCCAGCATTTT. Full variable domain (missing parts from reference TRBV11-3 and TRBJ1-5): EAGVVQSPRYKIIEKKQPVAFWCNPISGHNTLYWYLQNLGQGPELLIRYENEEAVDDSQLPKDRFSAERLKGVDSTLKIQPAELGDSAVYLCASSLRGGNSNQPQHFGDGTRLSIL.

The chain carries TRBV9 and TRBJ2-3; 10 positions agree with TRBD2. Trimming cost V 0 bases and J 0 bases; bases outside gene matches: 4. Germline V gene data show CDR1 as SGDLS and CDR2 as YYNGEE. The CDR3 is 17 amino acids. The CDR3 loop is CASSVGASGGSTDTQYF. In DNA, the CDR3 is TGTGCCAGCAGCGTAGGTGCTAGCGGGGGTAGCACAGATACGCAGTATTTT.

A note on this clone: Other DNA sequences from this sample encode an identical CDR3 as well. J is TRBJ2-5 and V is TRBV18, with TRBD1 as a possible D gene (5 bases). The CDR3 is 13 amino acids. Germline V CDR1 and CDR2: KGHSH, LQKENI. Trimming cost V 2 bases and J 1 base, with 5 bases left between them. CDR3 region: CASSPGAQETQYF. Written as DNA, the CDR3 is TGTGCCAGCTCACCAGGGGCCCAAGAGACCCAGTACTTC.

For the CDR3, the DNA is TGTGCCAGCAGCGTCGGGCTAGCGGGGGGACGCTCCTACAATGAGCAGTTCTTC. Encoded protein: CASSVGLAGGRSYNEQFF. This chain uses TRBV9 with TRBJ2-1, with 11 bases that match TRBD2. The CDR3 spans 18 residues. The V gene's germline CDR1 is SGDLS and CDR2 YYNGEE. J gave up 0 bases and V 2 bases, and 7 bases lay outside the gene matches.

V usage is TRBV5-6 and J usage is TRBJ1-2; TRBD1 matches at 7 bases. Germline V lookup: CDR1 SGHDT, CDR2 YYEEEE. The CDR3 sequence is 14 residues long. The ends lost 3 bases at V and 5 bases at J; junction bases unmatched: 7. In nucleotides, the CDR3 is TGTGCCAGCAGCTCGTCCGGGACAGTATATGGCTACACCTTC. Its translation: CASSSSGTVYGYTF.

The genes are TRBV6-5 and TRBJ2-1, with unresolved D. Germline V gene lookup returns CDR1 MNHEY and CDR2 SVGAGI. The CDR3 runs 15 residues. The ends were cut back, 8 bases at V and 2 bases at J, with 16 bases in the middle. DNA of the CDR3: TGTGCCAGCCGCGAACACATTACTACCTACAATGAGCAGTTCTTC. This codes for CASREHITTYNEQFF.

This clone was seen only once. The chain recombines TRBV11-2 with TRBJ2-3, with 7 positions matching TRBD2. Germline assignment: CDR1 SGHAT and CDR2 FQNNGV. With V trimmed by 3 bases and J by 3 bases, 0 bases remained unmatched. This CDR3 contains 13 residues. Written as DNA, the CDR3 is TGTGCCAGCAGCTTCGGGGGGACAGATACGCAGTATTTT. Protein product: CASSFGGTDTQYF.

This chain joins TRBV6-5 and TRBJ2-7; 9 bases fit TRBD1. The ends lost 4 bases at V and 3 bases at J; junction bases unmatched: 7. The CDR3 is 15 amino acids. Germline CDR1 reads MNHEY; CDR2 reads SVGAGI. This CDR3 reads CASSSPGQGNYEQYF. The CDR3 nucleotides read TGTGCCAGCAGTTCACCGGGACAGGGAAACTACGAGCAGTACTTC.

This clone was picked up one time. The J gene is TRBJ1-1, the V gene TRBV3-1 (or the pseudogene TRBV3-2); tentative D call: TRBD1 (6 bases). Germline V gene data show CDR1 as LGHDT and CDR2 as YNNKEL (reference sequence). This CDR3 region has 14 residues. V lost 0 bases to trimming and J lost 11 bases, with 16 bases between them. CDR3: CASSQDRVAGAAFF. The CDR3 nucleotides read TGTGCCAGCAGCCAAGATCGAGTAGCAGGGGCTGCTTTCTTT.

The CDR3 sequence is CAISESESYNEQFF. In DNA, the CDR3 is TGTGCCATCAGTGAGTCTGAGTCCTACAATGAGCAGTTCTTC. The J gene is TRBJ2-1, the V gene TRBV10-3; D remains unclear. The CDR3 runs to 14 residues. V was pared by 0 bases and J by 1 base, with 4 bases between. Per the germline V gene, CDR1 is ENHRY and CDR2 is SYGVKD.

The chain links TRBV18 to TRBJ2-1, with 10 bases identical to TRBD1. The CDR3 extends over 17 amino acids. Germline lookup yields CDR1 KGHSH and CDR2 LQKENI. Trimming took 6 bases from V and 10 from J; bases not matched to a gene: 18. The CDR3 sequence: CASSPGTGASLRLEQFF. CDR3 DNA sequence: TGTGCCAGCTCCCCCGGGACAGGGGCTAGTTTAAGGTTAGAGCAGTTCTTC. The full variable domain, rest sourced from reference TRBV18 and TRBJ2-1, is NAGVMQNPRHLVRRRGQEARLRCSPMKGHSHVYWYRQLPEEGLKFMVYLQKENIIDESGMPKERFSAEFPKEGPSILRIQQVVRGDSAAYFCASSPGTGASLRLEQFFGPGTRLTVL.